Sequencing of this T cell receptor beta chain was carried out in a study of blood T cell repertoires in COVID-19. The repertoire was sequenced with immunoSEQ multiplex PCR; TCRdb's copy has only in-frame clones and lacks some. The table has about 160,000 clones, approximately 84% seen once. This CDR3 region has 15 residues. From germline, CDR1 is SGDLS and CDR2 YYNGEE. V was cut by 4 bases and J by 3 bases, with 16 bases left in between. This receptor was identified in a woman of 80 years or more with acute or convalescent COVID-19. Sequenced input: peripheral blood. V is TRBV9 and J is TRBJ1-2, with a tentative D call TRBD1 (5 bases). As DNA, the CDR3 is TGTGCCAGCAGCCCCCTTTCGACAGCCTACTATGGCTACACCTTC. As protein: CASSPLSTAYYGYTF.